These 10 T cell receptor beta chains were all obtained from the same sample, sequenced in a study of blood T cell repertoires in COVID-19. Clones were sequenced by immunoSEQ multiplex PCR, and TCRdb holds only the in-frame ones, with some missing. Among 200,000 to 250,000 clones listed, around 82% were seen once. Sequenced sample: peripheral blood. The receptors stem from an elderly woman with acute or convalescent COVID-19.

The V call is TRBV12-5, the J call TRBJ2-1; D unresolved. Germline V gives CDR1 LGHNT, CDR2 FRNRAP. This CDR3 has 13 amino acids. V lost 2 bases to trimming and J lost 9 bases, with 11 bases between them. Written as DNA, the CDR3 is TGTGCTAGTGGTTTGAAACCGGGTCTTGAGCAGTTCTTC. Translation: CASGLKPGLEQFF.

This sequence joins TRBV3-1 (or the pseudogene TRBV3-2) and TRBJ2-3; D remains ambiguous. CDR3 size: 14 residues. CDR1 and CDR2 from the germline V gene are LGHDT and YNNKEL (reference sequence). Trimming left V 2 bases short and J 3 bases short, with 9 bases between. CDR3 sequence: CASSQFGATDTQYF. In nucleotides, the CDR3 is TGTGCCAGCAGCCAATTCGGTGCTACAGATACGCAGTATTTT.

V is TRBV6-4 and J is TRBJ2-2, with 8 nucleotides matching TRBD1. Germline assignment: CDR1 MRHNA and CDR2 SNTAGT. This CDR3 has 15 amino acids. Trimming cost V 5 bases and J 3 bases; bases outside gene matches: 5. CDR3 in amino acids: CASSLDRADTGELFF. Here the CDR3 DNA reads TGTGCCAGCAGTTTGGACAGGGCTGACACCGGGGAGCTGTTTTTT.

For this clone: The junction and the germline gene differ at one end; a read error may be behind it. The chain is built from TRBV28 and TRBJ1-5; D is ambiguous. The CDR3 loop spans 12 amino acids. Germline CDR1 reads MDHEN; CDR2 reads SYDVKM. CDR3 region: CSSQESNQPQHF. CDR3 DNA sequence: TGTTCCAGCCAAGAGAGCAATCAGCCCCAGCATTTT.

CDR3 bases: TGTGCCAGCAGCCAAGAAGGTGGATACAGGGGCAACTATGGCTACACCTTC. Protein sequence: CASSQEGGYRGNYGYTF. The rearrangement joins TRBV3-1 (or the pseudogene TRBV3-2) to TRBJ1-2, with 7 bases lining up with TRBD1. With 0 bases clipped from V and 2 bases from J, the junction kept 9 bases outside the gene matches. Per the germline V gene, CDR1 is LGHDT and CDR2 is YNNKEL (reference sequence). This CDR3 comprises 17 residues.

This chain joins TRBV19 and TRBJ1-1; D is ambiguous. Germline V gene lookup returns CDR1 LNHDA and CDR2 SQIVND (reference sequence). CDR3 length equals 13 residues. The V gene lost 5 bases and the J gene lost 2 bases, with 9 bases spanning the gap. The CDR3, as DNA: TGTGCCAGTAGTGTGCAGGTTAACACTGAAGCTTTCTTT. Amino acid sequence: CASSVQVNTEAFF.

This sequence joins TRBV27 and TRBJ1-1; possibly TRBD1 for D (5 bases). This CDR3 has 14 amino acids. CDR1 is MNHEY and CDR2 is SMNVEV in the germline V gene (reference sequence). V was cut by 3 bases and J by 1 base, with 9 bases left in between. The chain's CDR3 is CASSLRRGNTEAFF. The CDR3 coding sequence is TGTGCCAGCAGTTTGAGAAGGGGGAACACTGAAGCTTTCTTT.

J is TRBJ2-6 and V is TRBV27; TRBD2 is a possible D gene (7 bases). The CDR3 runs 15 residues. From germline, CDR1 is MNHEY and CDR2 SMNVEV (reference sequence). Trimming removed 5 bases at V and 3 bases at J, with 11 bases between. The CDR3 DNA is TGTGCCAGCAGTGGGGGGGGCGGTGGGGCCAACGTCCTGACTTTC. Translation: CASSGGGGGANVLTF.

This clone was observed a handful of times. The chain's CDR3 is CASSFAWGGQPQHF. DNA for the CDR3: TGTGCCAGCAGTTTCGCTTGGGGAGGACAGCCCCAGCATTTT. The V gene is TRBV28, the J gene TRBJ1-5; D uncertain. Trimming pared 3 bases from V and 7 bases from J, leaving 13 bases between. The germline gives CDR1 MDHEN, CDR2 SYDVKM. The CDR3 runs 14 residues.

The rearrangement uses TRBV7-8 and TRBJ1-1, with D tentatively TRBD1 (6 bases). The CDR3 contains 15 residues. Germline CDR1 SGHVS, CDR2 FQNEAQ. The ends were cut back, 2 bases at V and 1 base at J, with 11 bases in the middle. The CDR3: CASSLMGAANTEAFF. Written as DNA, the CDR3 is TGTGCCAGCAGCTTAATGGGGGCAGCGAACACTGAAGCTTTCTTT.